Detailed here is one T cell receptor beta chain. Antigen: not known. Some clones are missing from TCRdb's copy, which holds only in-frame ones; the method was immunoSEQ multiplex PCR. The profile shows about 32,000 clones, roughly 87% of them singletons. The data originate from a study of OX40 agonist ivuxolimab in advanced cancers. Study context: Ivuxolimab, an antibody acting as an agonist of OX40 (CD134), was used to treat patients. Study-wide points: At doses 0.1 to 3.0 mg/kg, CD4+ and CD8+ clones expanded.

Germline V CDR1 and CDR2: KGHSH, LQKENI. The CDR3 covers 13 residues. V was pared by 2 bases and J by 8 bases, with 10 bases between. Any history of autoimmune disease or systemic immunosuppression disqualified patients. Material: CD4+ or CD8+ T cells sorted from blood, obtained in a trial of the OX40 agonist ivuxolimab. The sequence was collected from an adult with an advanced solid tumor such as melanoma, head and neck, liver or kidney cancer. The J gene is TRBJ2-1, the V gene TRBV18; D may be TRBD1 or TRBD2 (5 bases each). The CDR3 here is CASSPAGAYEQFF. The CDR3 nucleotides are TGTGCCAGCTCACCAGCCGGGGCATATGAGCAGTTCTTC.